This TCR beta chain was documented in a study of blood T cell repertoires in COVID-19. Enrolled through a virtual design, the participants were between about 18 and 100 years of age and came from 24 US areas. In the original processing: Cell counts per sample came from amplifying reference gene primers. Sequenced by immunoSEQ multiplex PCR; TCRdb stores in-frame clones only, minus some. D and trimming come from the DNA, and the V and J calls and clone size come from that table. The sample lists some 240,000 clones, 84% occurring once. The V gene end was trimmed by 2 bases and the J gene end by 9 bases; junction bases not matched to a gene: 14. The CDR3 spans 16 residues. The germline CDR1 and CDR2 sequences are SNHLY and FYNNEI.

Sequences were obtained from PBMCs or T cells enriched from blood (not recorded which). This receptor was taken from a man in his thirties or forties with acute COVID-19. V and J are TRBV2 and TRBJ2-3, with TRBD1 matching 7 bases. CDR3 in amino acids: CASSELGGGMWRTQYF. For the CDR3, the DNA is TGTGCCAGCAGTGAATTAGGGGGCGGAATGTGGCGGACGCAGTATTTT.